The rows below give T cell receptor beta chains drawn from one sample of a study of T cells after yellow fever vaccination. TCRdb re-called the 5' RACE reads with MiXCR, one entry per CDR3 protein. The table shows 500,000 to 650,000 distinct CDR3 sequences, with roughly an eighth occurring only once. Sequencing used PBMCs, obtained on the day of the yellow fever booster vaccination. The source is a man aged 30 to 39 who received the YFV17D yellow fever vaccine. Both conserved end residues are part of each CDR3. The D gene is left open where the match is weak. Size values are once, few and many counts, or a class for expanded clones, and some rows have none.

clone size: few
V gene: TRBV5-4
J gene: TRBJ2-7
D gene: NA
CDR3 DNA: TGTGCCAGCAGCTTTGCGGAGGTGGGCCCCGGCGAGCAGTACTTC
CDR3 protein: CASSFAEVGPGEQYF

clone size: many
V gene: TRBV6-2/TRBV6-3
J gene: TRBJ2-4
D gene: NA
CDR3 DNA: TGTGCCAGCAGTTATTTTGTCCTAGCAGAAGCCAAAAACATTCAGTACTTC
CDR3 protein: CASSYFVLAEAKNIQYF

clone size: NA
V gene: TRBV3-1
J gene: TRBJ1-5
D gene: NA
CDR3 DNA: TGTGCCAGCAGCCAAACTACAAGCAATCAGCCCCAGCATTTT
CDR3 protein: CASSQTTSNQPQHF

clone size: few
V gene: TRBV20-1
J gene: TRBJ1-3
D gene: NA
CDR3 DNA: TGCAGTGCTAGAGATAGTAGGGTCGGAAACACCATATATTTT
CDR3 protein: CSARDSRVGNTIYF

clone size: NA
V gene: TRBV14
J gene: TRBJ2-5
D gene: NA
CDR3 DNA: TGTGCCAGCAGCCAGTTCGAGGGGGGGACTTTCCACTTC
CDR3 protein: CASSQFEGGTFHF

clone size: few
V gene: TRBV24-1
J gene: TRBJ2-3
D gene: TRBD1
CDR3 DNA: TGTGCCACCAGTGATTTGCCCGGGACAGGATCGGCAGGAGATACGCAGTATTTT
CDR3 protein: CATSDLPGTGSAGDTQYF

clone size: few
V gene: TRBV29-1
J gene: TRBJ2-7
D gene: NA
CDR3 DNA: TGCAGCGTTTCTAGGAGCGGCGAGCAGTACTTC
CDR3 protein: CSVSRSGEQYF

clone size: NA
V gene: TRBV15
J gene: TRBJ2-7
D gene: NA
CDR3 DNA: TGTGCCACCAGCAGGAGGGACATACAGTACTTC
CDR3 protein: CATSRRDIQYF

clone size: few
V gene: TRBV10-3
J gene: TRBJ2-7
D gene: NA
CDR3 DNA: TGTGCCATCAGTCCAGGGAATAACCACGAGCAGTACTTC
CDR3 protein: CAISPGNNHEQYF

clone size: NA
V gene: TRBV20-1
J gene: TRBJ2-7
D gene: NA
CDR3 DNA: TGCAGTGCTAGAAACCCCCCACCGACTCTCCCCGCCTACGAGCAGTACTTC
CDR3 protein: CSARNPPPTLPAYEQYF

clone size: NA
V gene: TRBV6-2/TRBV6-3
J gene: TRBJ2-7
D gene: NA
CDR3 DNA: TGTGCCAGCACTACCGTCAGGTCGTCCTACGAGCAGTACTTC
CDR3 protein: CASTTVRSSYEQYF

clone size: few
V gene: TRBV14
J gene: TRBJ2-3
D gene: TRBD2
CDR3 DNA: TGTGCCAGCAGCCCACTAGCGGCCCGCCAAACGCAGTATTTT
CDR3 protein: CASSPLAARQTQYF

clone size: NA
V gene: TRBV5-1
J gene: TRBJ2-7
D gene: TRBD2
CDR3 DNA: TGCGCCAGCAGCGGGTCTAGCGGGGGCTCCTACGAGCAGTACTTC
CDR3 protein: CASSGSSGGSYEQYF

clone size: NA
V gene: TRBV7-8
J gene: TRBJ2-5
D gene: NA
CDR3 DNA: TGTGCCAGCACAATGTGGGCAGACCAAGAGACCCAGTACTTC
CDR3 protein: CASTMWADQETQYF

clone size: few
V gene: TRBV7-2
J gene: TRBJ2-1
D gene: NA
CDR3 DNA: TGTGCCAGCAGCTTAGCGGACAGAGAGACACAGTTCTTC
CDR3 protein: CASSLADRETQFF

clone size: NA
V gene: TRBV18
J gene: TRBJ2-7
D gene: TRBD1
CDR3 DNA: TGTGCCAGCTCACCAGGGACAGAAGCCTACGAGCAGTACTTC
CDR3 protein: CASSPGTEAYEQYF

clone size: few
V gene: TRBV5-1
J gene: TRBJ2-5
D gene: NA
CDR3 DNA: TGCGCCAGCAGCACGGAATTGGAGACCCAGTACTTC
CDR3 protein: CASSTELETQYF

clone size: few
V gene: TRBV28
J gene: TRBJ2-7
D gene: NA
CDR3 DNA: TGTGCCAGCAGCCTGCTAGGGACGGTCTACGAGCAGTACTTC
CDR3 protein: CASSLLGTVYEQYF

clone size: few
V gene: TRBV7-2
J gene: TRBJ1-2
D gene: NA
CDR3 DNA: TGTGCCAGCATCCCCCAAGCGCTCGGGGGGCAGGGTGGCTACACCTTC
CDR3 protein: CASIPQALGGQGGYTF

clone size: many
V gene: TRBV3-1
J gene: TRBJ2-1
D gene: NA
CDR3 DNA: TGTGCCAGCAGCCAATCGATGCGTCATCAGCAGTTCTTC
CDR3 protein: CASSQSMRHQQFF

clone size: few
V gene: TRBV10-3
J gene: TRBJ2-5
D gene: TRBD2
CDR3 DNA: TGTGCCATCAGTGGGACTAGCGGGAGACAAGAGACCCAGTACTTC
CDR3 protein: CAISGTSGRQETQYF

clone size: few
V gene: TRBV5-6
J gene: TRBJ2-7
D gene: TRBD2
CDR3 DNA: TGTGCCAGCGGATTCATTGGGCGGGGGGGCAGGTACGAGCAGTACTTC
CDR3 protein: CASGFIGRGGRYEQYF

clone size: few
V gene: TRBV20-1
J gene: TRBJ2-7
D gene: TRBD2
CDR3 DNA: TGCAGTGCAATAGCGGGAGTCTACGAGCAGTACTTC
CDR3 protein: CSAIAGVYEQYF

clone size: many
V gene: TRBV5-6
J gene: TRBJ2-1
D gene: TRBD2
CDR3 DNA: TGTGCCAGCAGCTTGAATAGCGGGGAGGTCTTC
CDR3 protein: CASSLNSGEVF

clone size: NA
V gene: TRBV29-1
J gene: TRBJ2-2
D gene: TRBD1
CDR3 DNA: TGCAGCGCCCTCCCGACAGGGGGCACCGGGGAGCTGTTTTTT
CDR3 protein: CSALPTGGTGELFF

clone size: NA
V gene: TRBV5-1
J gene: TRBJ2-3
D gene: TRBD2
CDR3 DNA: TGCGCCAGCAGCACGGGAGGGGGGGATACGCAGTATTTT
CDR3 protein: CASSTGGGDTQYF

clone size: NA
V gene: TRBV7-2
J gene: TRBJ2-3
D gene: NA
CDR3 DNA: TGTGCCAGCAGCTTCACGACGGGGTGGTGGACAGATACGCAGTATTTT
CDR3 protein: CASSFTTGWWTDTQYF

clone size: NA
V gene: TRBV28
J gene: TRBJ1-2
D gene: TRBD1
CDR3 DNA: TGTGCCAGCAGTGGGGACAGGTTATTCGGCTACACCTTC
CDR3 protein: CASSGDRLFGYTF

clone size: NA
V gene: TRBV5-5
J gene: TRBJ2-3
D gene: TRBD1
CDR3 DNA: TGTGCCAGCAGAGCCGGGACAGGGGGCACAGATACGCAGTATTTT
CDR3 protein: CASRAGTGGTDTQYF

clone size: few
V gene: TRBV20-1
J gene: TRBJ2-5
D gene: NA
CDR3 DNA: TGCAGTGAGGAGCGGCAAGAGACCCAGTACTTC
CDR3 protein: CSEERQETQYF

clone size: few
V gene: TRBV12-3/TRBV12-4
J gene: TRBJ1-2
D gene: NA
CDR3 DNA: TGTGCCAGCAGTTCCATACTCACGGCGGAGCTTCGGGGCTACACCTTC
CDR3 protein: CASSSILTAELRGYTF